Listed below are T cell receptor beta chains from one sample, sequenced in a study of blood T cell repertoires in COVID-19. The assay was immunoSEQ multiplex PCR, and TCRdb's table has in-frame clones only and misses some. The profile shows under 350,000 clones, approximately 83% of them singletons. Material: PBMCs or T cells enriched from blood (not recorded which). The receptor source for this set is a woman aged 40-49 years with acute COVID-19. The CDR3 runs from the conserved cysteine through the conserved F or W. D genes are given only for firm matches. The size field is filled for only some rows; it gives once, few, many or a size class.

.,TRBJ2-4,few,13,TRBV7-8,TGTGCCAGCAGCTTAGCCGGCAAAAACATTCAGTACTTC,CASSLAGKNIQYF
TRBD2,TRBJ2-1,few,19,TRBV14,TGTGCCAGCAGCCAAGTGTCCGGACTAGCGGGGGGGCGGAACAATGAGCAGTTCTTC,CASSQVSGLAGGRNNEQFF
.,TRBJ2-7,.,14,TRBV28,TGTGCCAGCAGTTTAACTGGACAGAGCTACGAGCAGTACTTC,CASSLTGQSYEQYF
TRBD2,TRBJ2-7,.,16,TRBV7-2,TGTGCCAGCAGCTTACCTATAGGAGCTAGCGGCTACGAGCAGTACTTC,CASSLPIGASGYEQYF
.,TRBJ2-3,.,18,TRBV7-8,TGTGCCAGCAGCCTGGGATGGAGGGACCCCCTCCGAACAGATACGCAGTATTTT,CASSLGWRDPLRTDTQYF
.,TRBJ1-5,.,15,TRBV2,TGTGCCAGCAGGTCGGTCACTAATAGCAATCAGCCCCAGCATTTT,CASRSVTNSNQPQHF
TRBD2,TRBJ2-1,.,16,TRBV18,TGTGCCAGCTCACCACCGAGAGCGGGAGGGTTAAGTGAGCAGTTCTTC,CASSPPRAGGLSEQFF
TRBD2,TRBJ2-7,.,17,TRBV5-5,TGTGCCAGCAGCCTTTCCGGCCGGGGAGGGCAGGGCTACGAGCAGTACTTC,CASSLSGRGGQGYEQYF
TRBD1,TRBJ1-6,.,17,TRBV6-2/TRBV6-3,TGTGCCAGCAGTTACTTTCGGACGGGACAGGGTCGGTCACCCCTCCACTTT,CASSYFRTGQGRSPLHF
TRBD1,TRBJ1-2,.,14,TRBV18,TGTGCCAGCTCACCATCGGGACAGGGGTATGGCTACACCTTC,CASSPSGQGYGYTF
.,TRBJ2-3,once,13,TRBV5-1,TGCGCCAGCAGCTTGGTGGGACAAGATACGCAGTATTTT,CASSLVGQDTQYF
.,TRBJ2-5,.,16,TRBV11-2,TGTGCCAGCAGCTTAGTCGCAGGGGCTATAGGAGAGACCCAGTACTTC,CASSLVAGAIGETQYF
TRBD2,TRBJ2-1,.,15,TRBV5-4,TGTGCCAGCAGCTTGGGCAGGACTAGCGGGGGTGAGCAGTTCTTC,CASSLGRTSGGEQFF
TRBD1,TRBJ1-5,.,17,TRBV6-2/TRBV6-3,TGTGCCAGCAGTAGCGGACAGGGGGTGGATGGCAATCAGCCCCAGCATTTT,CASSSGQGVDGNQPQHF
TRBD1,TRBJ1-1,.,16,TRBV3-1/TRBV3-2,TGTGCCAGCAGCCCGGACAGGCCGATGAGGAACACTGAAGCTTTCTTT,CASSPDRPMRNTEAFF
TRBD1,TRBJ1-2,.,14,TRBV25-1,TGTGCCAGCAGGGGACAGGGGGGTAACTATGGCTACACCTTC,CASRGQGGNYGYTF
TRBD1,TRBJ2-5,.,13,TRBV4-3,TGCGCCAGCAGCCGGGACAGGGAAGAGACCCAGTACTTC,CASSRDREETQYF
TRBD2,TRBJ2-2,.,16,TRBV5-1,TGCGCCAGCAGCTTGGATCCGGGGAGCGGGATCGGGGAGCTGTTTTTT,CASSLDPGSGIGELFF
TRBD1,TRBJ2-3,.,14,TRBV7-6,TGTGCCAGCAGCTCCGGGACAGGGGCAGATACGCAGTATTTT,CASSSGTGADTQYF
TRBD1,TRBJ1-1,.,13,TRBV5-5,TGTGCCAGCAGCCGGGACAGGGTTGGTGAAGCTTTCTTT,CASSRDRVGEAFF
.,TRBJ2-6,.,17,TRBV27,TGTGCCAGCAGTTTCAGGGGACCGGTCTCTGGGGCCAACGTCCTGACTTTC,CASSFRGPVSGANVLTF
.,TRBJ2-5,few,15,TRBV5-4,TGTGCCAGCAGCTTGGGCGGGGACCGCCAAGAGACCCAGTACTTC,CASSLGGDRQETQYF
.,TRBJ2-3,few,14,TRBV6-4,TGTGCCAGTAGCCGGGACTTCAGCACAGATACGCAGTATTTT,CASSRDFSTDTQYF
TRBD2,TRBJ2-3,.,17,TRBV5-6,TGTGCCAGCAGCTTGACAATTAGCGGGGGGGCCTCAGATACGCAGTATTTT,CASSLTISGGASDTQYF
TRBD2,TRBJ2-7,.,17,TRBV5-1,TGCGCCAGCAGCCGGTGGACTAGCGGGAGTACTTCCTACGAGCAGTACTTC,CASSRWTSGSTSYEQYF
TRBD1,TRBJ1-2,.,13,TRBV7-2,TGTGCCAGCAGCTCCACAGGGGTGGGAGGCTACACCTTC,CASSSTGVGGYTF
TRBD2,TRBJ2-7,once,15,TRBV5-4,TGTGCCAGCAGCTTGGAGACTAGCGGGAAATACGAGCAGTACTTC,CASSLETSGKYEQYF
.,TRBJ1-1,.,11,TRBV3-1/TRBV3-2,TGTGCCAGCAGCCTCGACAGCGAAGCTTTCTTT,CASSLDSEAFF
.,TRBJ1-2,.,16,TRBV5-6,TGTGCCAGCAGTACACTTGGATATTCGGGAGACTATGGCTACACCTTC,CASSTLGYSGDYGYTF
.,TRBJ1-1,.,10,TRBV20-1,TGCAGTGCTGGGGGGACTGAAGCTTTCTTT,CSAGGTEAFF
.,TRBJ2-1,.,15,TRBV24-1,TGTGCCACCAGTGATTCCTCCTGGCTGAACAATGAGCAGTTCTTC,CATSDSSWLNNEQFF
.,TRBJ1-1,.,16,TRBV28,TGTGCCAGCAACGTGGGACTGACCCATATGAACACTGAAGCTTTCTTT,CASNVGLTHMNTEAFF
TRBD1,TRBJ1-6,few,14,TRBV7-2,TGTGCCAGCAGCTTAGGGACAGGAAATTCACCCCTCCACTTT,CASSLGTGNSPLHF
TRBD1,TRBJ1-2,.,14,TRBV5-5,TGTGCCAGCAGCTTGAACAGGGGTCGCTATGGCTACACCTTC,CASSLNRGRYGYTF
TRBD1,TRBJ1-1,.,14,TRBV6-1,TGTGCCAGCAATGAACCGCCGGGACAGGGGCGCGCTTTCTTT,CASNEPPGQGRAFF
TRBD1,TRBJ2-5,.,15,TRBV7-9,TGTGCCAGCAGCGCCGACAGGGGGCGGCAAGAGACCCAGTACTTC,CASSADRGRQETQYF
.,TRBJ1-2,.,13,TRBV5-5,TGTGCCAGCAGCTTCGACAGCACCTATGGCTACACCTTC,CASSFDSTYGYTF
.,TRBJ1-1,.,17,TRBV19,TGTGCCAGTACCCCCACATGGACAGCATCCTATTCGGCTGAAGCTTTCTTT,CASTPTWTASYSAEAFF
.,TRBJ2-7,few,15,TRBV5-8,TGTGCCAGCAGCCCCGGACTCTTGAGCTCCTACGAGCAGTACTTC,CASSPGLLSSYEQYF
TRBD2,TRBJ2-1,.,11,TRBV6-5,TGTGCCATGGGGGGGACCAATGAGCAGTTCTTC,CAMGGTNEQFF
.,TRBJ2-2,.,12,TRBV6-5,TGTGCCAGCAGTCGCAGCACCGGGGAGCTGTTTTTT,CASSRSTGELFF
TRBD1,TRBJ1-1,.,17,TRBV19,TGTGCCAGTACCCCTCCTCGGGGAACAGGGGGAAGAGCTGAAGCTTTCTTT,CASTPPRGTGGRAEAFF
TRBD1,TRBJ1-5,.,16,TRBV6-1,TGTGCCAGCAGTGATCGGGACAGGGGGAGAGATCAGCCCCAGCATTTT,CASSDRDRGRDQPQHF